The rows below give T cell receptor beta chains drawn from one sample of a study of OX40 agonist ivuxolimab in advanced cancers. Only in-frame clones appear in the TCRdb table, and some are missing; sequencing was by immunoSEQ multiplex PCR. The sample has tens of thousands of clones; about nine tenths are singletons. Sample: CD4+ or CD8+ T cells sorted from blood, taken in a trial of the OX40 agonist ivuxolimab. These receptors originate from an adult with an advanced solid tumor such as melanoma, head and neck, liver or kidney cancer. CDR3s include the opening cysteine and the closing phenylalanine or tryptophan. Each record gives: J gene, clone size, D gene, V gene, CDR3 protein, CDR3 DNA. A D gene is named only where the DNA matches it firmly. Clone size is given for some rows only: seen once, a few or many times, or a class if the clone is expanded.

J gene: TRBJ2-2; clone size: NA; D gene: TRBD1; V gene: TRBV29-1; CDR3 protein: CSVWGTGTGNTGELFF; CDR3 DNA: TGCAGCGTCTGGGGGACCGGGACAGGTAACACCGGGGAGCTGTTTTTT
J gene: TRBJ1-5; clone size: NA; D gene: NA; V gene: TRBV28; CDR3 protein: CASSWTVNQPQHF; CDR3 DNA: TGTGCCAGCAGTTGGACAGTCAATCAGCCCCAGCATTTT
J gene: TRBJ2-4; clone size: NA; D gene: TRBD2; V gene: TRBV19; CDR3 protein: CASSPTTSGRYIQYF; CDR3 DNA: TGTGCCAGTAGTCCGACGACTAGCGGGAGGTACATTCAGTACTTC
J gene: TRBJ1-1; clone size: NA; D gene: NA; V gene: TRBV7-9; CDR3 protein: CASSSRRDRTEAFF; CDR3 DNA: TGTGCCAGCAGCTCCCGTCGGGATCGCACTGAAGCTTTCTTT
J gene: TRBJ2-1; clone size: NA; D gene: NA; V gene: TRBV9; CDR3 protein: CASSPRVEPLRNEQFF; CDR3 DNA: TGTGCCAGCAGCCCCCGGGTCGAACCCCTGAGGAATGAGCAGTTCTTC
J gene: TRBJ2-7; clone size: NA; D gene: NA; V gene: TRBV18; CDR3 protein: CASSLGQSYEQYF; CDR3 DNA: TGTGCCAGCTCACTCGGACAGAGCTACGAGCAGTACTTC
J gene: TRBJ1-1; clone size: NA; D gene: NA; V gene: TRBV11-2; CDR3 protein: CASSSKVVLSPNTEAFF; CDR3 DNA: TGTGCCAGCAGCTCCAAGGTGGTACTTAGTCCGAACACTGAAGCTTTCTTT
J gene: TRBJ2-4; clone size: NA; D gene: NA; V gene: TRBV5-1; CDR3 protein: CASSSSGTSLRDIQYF; CDR3 DNA: TGCGCCAGCAGCTCATCCGGGACTTCCCTTAGGGACATTCAGTACTTC
J gene: TRBJ2-1; clone size: NA; D gene: TRBD2; V gene: TRBV5-1; CDR3 protein: CASSGLAGANNEQFF; CDR3 DNA: TGCGCCAGCAGCGGCCTAGCGGGGGCAAACAATGAGCAGTTCTTC
J gene: TRBJ2-1; clone size: NA; D gene: NA; V gene: TRBV19; CDR3 protein: CASSHRGDILLEQFF; CDR3 DNA: TGTGCCAGTAGTCACCGGGGGGACATACTTCTTGAGCAGTTCTTC
J gene: TRBJ1-6; clone size: NA; D gene: TRBD1; V gene: TRBV9; CDR3 protein: CASSVGRGNSPLHF; CDR3 DNA: TGTGCCAGCAGCGTAGGCAGGGGGAATTCACCCCTCCACTTT
J gene: TRBJ1-4; clone size: few; D gene: NA; V gene: TRBV7-7; CDR3 protein: CASSLGTGLNEKLFF; CDR3 DNA: TGTGCCAGCAGCTTAGGAACAGGGTTGAATGAAAAACTGTTTTTT